This passage covers 25 T cell receptor beta chains from one sample sequenced in a study of radiotherapy plus CTLA-4 blockade in lung cancer. TCRdb keeps only in-frame clones here, not all; method: immunoSEQ multiplex PCR. The table has approximately 110,000 clones, about four fifths seen once; the top ten hold less than 4%. Sequenced material: peripheral blood, taken from a patient treated with radiotherapy plus ipilimumab. These receptors were obtained from a human donor with non-small cell lung cancer that progressed on radiotherapy plus ipilimumab. Some clones in this sample may be carry-over from other donors' samples.

The chain joins TRBV30 to TRBJ2-3; 15 nucleotides line up with TRBD2. The V gene end was trimmed by 3 bases and the J gene end by 5 bases; junction bases not matched to a gene: 9. CDR3 size: 17 residues. Per germline, CDR1 GTSNPN and CDR2 SVGIG (reference sequence). CDR3 region: CAWRTMGLAGGKDTQYF. CDR3 coding DNA: TGTGCCTGGAGGACCATGGGACTAGCGGGGGGCAAAGATACGCAGTATTTT.

The CDR3 DNA sequence: TGTGCCAGCACTAGCTCCTACGAGCAGTACTTC. This codes for CASTSSYEQYF. The chain recombines TRBV2 with TRBJ2-7, with D unresolved. Trimming stripped 7 bases from V and 0 bases from J, with 4 bases between. CDR1 and CDR2 (germline): SNHLY, FYNNEI. The CDR3 sequence is 11 residues long.

The genes are TRBV15 and TRBJ1-2; D gene ambiguous. The V gene lost 3 bases and the J gene lost 8 bases, with 16 bases spanning the gap. The CDR3 is 14 residues long. The germline V gene encodes CDR1 LNHNV and CDR2 YYDKDF (reference sequence). The CDR3, as DNA: TGTGCCACCAGCAGGGCCTGGACGAGTCGAGGCTACACCTTC. Protein product: CATSRAWTSRGYTF.

This clone has only a few counts. This rearrangement joins TRBV6-6 to TRBJ2-1; 10 nucleotides align to TRBD2. V dropped 6 bases and J dropped 4; count of bases not matched to a gene: 3. From germline, CDR1 is MNHNY and CDR2 SVGAGI (reference sequence). The CDR3 consists of 14 residues. CDR3 protein: CASRASGGYNEQFF. In DNA, the CDR3 is TGTGCCAGCAGGGCTAGCGGGGGTTACAATGAGCAGTTCTTC.

The chain carries TRBV27 and TRBJ2-7; D is perhaps TRBD1 (5 bases). CDR3 length equals 15 residues. Per germline, CDR1 MNHEY and CDR2 SMNVEV (reference sequence). V gave up 4 bases and J gave up 0 bases, with 13 bases separating them. CDR3 nucleotides: TGTGCCAGCAGTTCACACGACAGCAGCTCCTACGAGCAGTACTTC. It yields the protein CASSSHDSSSYEQYF.

This rearrangement joins TRBV18 to TRBJ2-7; 10 nucleotides line up with TRBD1. Germline V gene lookup returns CDR1 KGHSH and CDR2 LQKENI. V lost 1 base to trimming and J lost 6 bases; unmatched junction nucleotides: 6. There are 15 residues in the CDR3. DNA of the CDR3: TGTGCCAGCTCACCACTGGGGGGACAGGGGTCCGAGCAGTACTTC. Protein: CASSPLGGQGSEQYF.

The chain is built from TRBV2 and TRBJ2-2, with D perhaps matching TRBD1 or TRBD2 (5 bases each). The CDR3 totals 15 residues. In germline, CDR1 is SNHLY, CDR2 FYNNEI. The V gene lost 3 bases and the J gene lost 5 bases, with 13 bases spanning the gap. The DNA of the CDR3 is TGTGCCAGCAGTGACCACGGGGCCCAAACCGGGGAGCTGTTTTTT. Translation gives CASSDHGAQTGELFF.

The rearrangement uses TRBV4-3 and TRBJ1-3; D perhaps matches TRBD1 (5 bases). Germline assignment: CDR1 LGHNA and CDR2 YSLEER. This CDR3 is built from 13 residues. With 3 bases removed from V and 7 bases from J, the gap between germline ends came to 10 bases. The CDR3 DNA sequence: TGCGCCAGCAGCCAGGCAGGGTGGAACACCATATATTTT. Encoded protein: CASSQAGWNTIYF.

This chain connects TRBV7-9 to TRBJ1-2; D ambiguous. The CDR3 sequence is 16 residues long. V was cut by 2 bases and J by 0 bases, with 13 bases left in between. Germline assignment: CDR1 SEHNR and CDR2 FQNEAQ (reference sequence). Here the CDR3 reads CASSLIGRSSNYGYTF. The CDR3 coding sequence is TGTGCCAGCAGCTTAATAGGACGGAGTTCTAACTATGGCTACACCTTC. The whole variable domain, filled in from reference TRBV7-9 and TRBJ1-2, reads DTGVSQNPRHKITKRGQNVTFRCDPISEHNRLYWYRQTLGQGPEFLTYFQNEAQLEKSRLLSDRFSAERPKGSFSTLEIQRTEQGDSAMYLCASSLIGRSSNYGYTFGSGTRLTVV.

The CDR3 DNA sequence: TGTGCCAGCAGCTTTCGAGAGCGGGGGGGAGTGGGTGAGACCCAGTACTTC. Protein product: CASSFRERGGVGETQYF. This rearrangement joins TRBV7-2 to TRBJ2-5; 10 bases are a match to TRBD2. The germline gives CDR1 SGHTA, CDR2 FQGNSA. Trimming took 3 bases from V and 5 from J; bases not matched to a gene: 12. The CDR3 sequence is 17 residues long.

This clone was observed once. The V gene is TRBV4-3, the J gene TRBJ1-6, with 8 bases identical to TRBD1. The CDR3 extends over 17 amino acids. Germline CDR1 is LGHNA and CDR2 is YSLEER. The trim removed 0 bases at V and 9 bases at J, leaving 10 bases unmatched. This chain's CDR3 is CASSQDLAQGAGSPLHF. CDR3 nucleotide sequence: TGCGCCAGCAGCCAAGATCTGGCGCAGGGGGCCGGTTCACCCCTCCACTTT.

This clone has a handful of counts. V is TRBV6-6 and J is TRBJ2-5, with TRBD2 matching 7 bases. Germline CDR1 and CDR2: MNHNY and SVGAGI (reference sequence). The CDR3 has 13 amino acids. Trimming took 5 bases from V and 5 from J; bases not matched to a gene: 5. Here the CDR3 DNA reads TGTGCCAGCAGTATAGGGAGGGGTGAGACCCAGTACTTC. It codes for CASSIGRGETQYF.

The CDR3 loop is CASIAPGQETQYF. CDR3 nucleotides: TGTGCCAGCATCGCACCCGGGCAAGAGACCCAGTACTTC. The chain combines TRBV6-5 with TRBJ2-5; D unclear. The V gene lost 7 bases and the J gene lost 2 bases, with 11 bases spanning the gap. In germline, CDR1 is MNHEY, CDR2 SVGAGI. The CDR3 runs 13 residues.

The V gene is TRBV9, the J gene TRBJ1-6; TRBD1 might be the D (5 bases). The CDR3 sequence is 16 residues long. The germline CDR1 and CDR2 sequences are SGDLS and YYNGEE. Trimming left V 0 bases short and J 1 base short, with 8 bases between. The CDR3 region is CASSVGRGSYNSPLHF. The CDR3 bases are TGTGCCAGCAGCGTAGGGAGGGGATCCTATAATTCACCCCTCCACTTT.

This chain connects TRBV6-5 to TRBJ2-7; 7 bases are a match to TRBD1. Germline lookup yields CDR1 MNHEY and CDR2 SVGAGI. This CDR3 is built from 13 residues. V dropped 8 bases and J dropped 2; count of bases not matched to a gene: 6. The CDR3 sequence is CASGSGGAYEQYF. Written as DNA, the CDR3 is TGTGCCAGCGGATCAGGGGGAGCCTACGAGCAGTACTTC.

The V gene is TRBV28, the J gene TRBJ2-3, with D unresolved. V dropped 8 bases and J dropped 2 bases, with 11 bases sitting between them. The CDR3 totals 13 residues. Germline lookup yields CDR1 MDHEN and CDR2 SYDVKM. CDR3 sequence (DNA): TGTGCCAGCCAATTACTCTCCACAGATACGCAGTATTTT. It translates to CASQLLSTDTQYF.

The chain couples TRBV7-9 to TRBJ1-1; 7 bases agree with TRBD1. Germline values: CDR1 SEHNR, CDR2 FQNEAQ (reference sequence). V was clipped by 3 bases and J by 8 bases; unmatched bases: 6. This CDR3 comprises 13 residues. This CDR3 is CASSFTGEGEAFF. The CDR3 DNA reads as TGTGCCAGCAGCTTTACAGGGGAAGGGGAAGCTTTCTTT. The variable domain in full, with the rest retrieved from reference TRBV7-9 and TRBJ1-1, is DTGVSQNPRHKITKRGQNVTFRCDPISEHNRLYWYRQTLGQGPEFLTYFQNEAQLEKSRLLSDRFSAERPKGSFSTLEIQRTEQGDSAMYLCASSFTGEGEAFFGQGTRLTVV.

This clone was counted a few times. The V gene is TRBV4-2, the J gene TRBJ2-2; no definite D call. The CDR3 runs to 16 residues. CDR1 is LGHNA and CDR2 is YNFKEQ in the germline V gene. Trimming removed 0 bases at V and 1 base at J, with 9 bases between. CDR3 loop: CASSQDRGQNTGELFF. DNA for the CDR3: TGTGCCAGCAGCCAAGATCGTGGGCAGAACACCGGGGAGCTGTTTTTT.

J is TRBJ1-1 and V is TRBV18; maybe TRBD1 (5 bases). CDR3 size: 14 residues. Per the germline V gene, CDR1 is KGHSH and CDR2 is LQKENI. The germline V and J ends were trimmed by 2 bases and 10 bases, with 17 bases remaining between them. CDR3 sequence (DNA): TGTGCCAGCTCACCAACTAACGAAGCAGGGCGAGCTTTCTTT. This gives the protein CASSPTNEAGRAFF.

The chain recombines TRBV7-9 with TRBJ1-1; D is possibly TRBD1 (6 bases). Between the trimmed V and J ends, which lost 1 base and 5 bases, there was a span of 14 bases. The germline gives CDR1 SEHNR, CDR2 FQNEAQ (reference sequence). The CDR3 covers 15 residues. CDR3 in DNA: TGTGCCAGCAGCTTAGGGATACATGACAGGACTGAAGCTTTCTTT. Its translation: CASSLGIHDRTEAFF. Full variable domain (missing parts from reference TRBV7-9 and TRBJ1-1): DTGVSQNPRHKITKRGQNVTFRCDPISEHNRLYWYRQTLGQGPEFLTYFQNEAQLEKSRLLSDRFSAERPKGSFSTLEIQRTEQGDSAMYLCASSLGIHDRTEAFFGQGTRLTVV.

This chain uses TRBV5-4 with TRBJ2-7; D is possibly TRBD2 (6 bases). CDR1 and CDR2 (germline): SGHNT, YYREEE (reference sequence). Trimming stripped 4 bases from V and 3 bases from J, with 17 bases between. The CDR3 totals 15 residues. As DNA, the CDR3 is TGTGCCAGCAGCAACCCAAGCGGGCGCAACTACGAGCAGTACTTC. Translation: CASSNPSGRNYEQYF.

The V call is TRBV11-2, the J call TRBJ2-5, with D possibly matching TRBD1 (6 bases). This CDR3 has 15 residues. Trimming left V 6 bases short and J 2 bases short, with 16 bases between. Germline lookup yields CDR1 SGHAT and CDR2 FQNNGV. CDR3: CASRSPGHIQETQYF. CDR3 DNA: TGTGCCAGCAGATCCCCGGGACACATACAAGAGACCCAGTACTTC.

For the CDR3, the DNA is TGTGCCAGTAGTTCGACACAGGGTTCCTACGAGCAGTACTTC. This gives the protein CASSSTQGSYEQYF. The rearrangement links TRBV19 to TRBJ2-7; tentatively, D is TRBD1 (6 bases). The V gene lost 5 bases and the J gene lost 1 base, with 12 bases spanning the gap. CDR1 and CDR2 from the germline V gene are LNHDA and SQIVND (reference sequence). The CDR3 length is 14 residues.

This clone was seen just once. The chain has TRBV5-6 and TRBJ1-4; no clear D. The CDR3 length is 14 residues. Per the germline V gene, CDR1 is SGHDT and CDR2 is YYEEEE. V lost 4 bases and J lost 3, with 10 bases in between. Here the CDR3 DNA reads TGTGCCAGCAGCGCGGGTTGGGCTAATGAAAAACTGTTTTTT. It specifies CASSAGWANEKLFF.

The chain uses TRBV5-1 and TRBJ1-4; weak D call: TRBD1 (5 bases). Germline V gives CDR1 SGHRS, CDR2 YFSETQ. The CDR3 is 15 amino acids. Deletions cut 0 bases from V and 5 bases from J, with 11 bases between. CDR3 nucleotides: TGCGCCAGCAGCTTGGCCACAGGATCCAATGAAAAACTGTTTTTT. Amino acids: CASSLATGSNEKLFF.